The table lists the clone carrying this TCR beta chain with a few counts. Antigen specificity is unknown. The source of the sample is a study of post-analysis software for immune sequencing data. Study-wide background: Relapsing-remitting, secondary progressive and progressive-relapsing forms of multiple sclerosis all featured among disease courses. Whole-study results and caveats: In patients, about 5 TRBV segments were more frequent than in controls, with TRBV5-6, TRBV5-1 and TRBV20-1 among them. The normalized Chao1 diversity of multiple sclerosis patients was significantly lower than that of controls.

The CDR3 totals 12 residues. The V and J ends lost 4 bases and 4 bases respectively, with 10 bases between them. Germline V gene lookup returns CDR1 SQVTM and CDR2 ANQGSEA. Built from TCR beta cDNA, the libraries had unique molecular identifiers in them. With about 0.85 to 10 million T cells as the source, hundreds of thousands of cDNA molecules resulted. TCRdb used MiXCR to reprocess the PCR reads, holding one entry per CDR3 protein. Of about 540,000 distinct CDR3 sequences listed, approximately 31% were seen once; the top ten hold around 6%. V gene TRBV29-1 combines with J gene TRBJ1-1; D is uncertain. The receptor comes from a girl aged 2-17 years with multiple sclerosis. Sample: blood. CDR3 region: CSVARVGTEAFF. In nucleotides, the CDR3 is TGCAGCGTTGCTAGGGTCGGCACTGAAGCTTTCTTT.